This T cell receptor (beta chain) emerged from a study of cytomegalovirus exposure and HLA in healthy donors. Study results and caveats: There was a cluster of highly shared sequence variants that was likely a sequencing artifact. The study listed approximately 160 cytomegalovirus-associated TCR beta chains.

Unrecorded immune exposure was likely among donors, who were nominally healthy when sampled. In the PCR, 60 Vbeta and 13 Jbeta primers were used. The method was immunoSEQ multiplex PCR; TCRdb's version includes in-frame clones alone and lacks a portion of them. The sample lists about 150,000 clones, 75% occurring once. The sample holds a few counts of this clone. The antigen is unknown. V dropped 7 bases and J dropped 1 base, with 13 bases sitting between them. Germline-derived CDR1 and CDR2 are WSHSY and SAAADI. This CDR3 is 14 amino acids long. The sample was PBMCs. J is TRBJ1-1 and V is TRBV10-2; possibly TRBD1 for D (5 bases). This sequence originates from a young man in good health and CMV-seropositive. DNA of the CDR3: TGCGCCAGCAAAAGACAGCCCGGGAACACTGAAGCTTTCTTT. Translation: CASKRQPGNTEAFF.